A selection of T cell receptor beta chains follows, all from one sample in a study of blood T cell repertoires in COVID-19. TCRdb's table, derived via immunoSEQ multiplex PCR, lists solely in-frame clones and lacks some. Among some 74,000 clones, about 82% were seen once, and the ten largest hold nearly 5%. Sequenced: peripheral blood. The receptors originated from an elderly woman with active or convalescent COVID-19. The CDR3 runs from the conserved cysteine through the conserved F or W. The D gene is left open where the match is weak. Size is stated for part of the rows, as once, few or many counts, or as a class when the clone is expanded.

.	TRBD1	TRBV9	TRBJ2-1	TGTGCCAGCAGCGCTGGGACAGGGTTTAATGAGCAGTTCTTC	CASSAGTGFNEQFF
.	TRBD1	TRBV19	TRBJ2-3	TGTGCCAGTAGTAACCGGGACAGCCGGTATTTT	CASSNRDSRYF
.	.	TRBV24-1	TRBJ2-7	TGTGCCACCAGTGGTCGAGCCGGTAGCTCCTACGAGCAGTACTTC	CATSGRAGSSYEQYF
.	TRBD1	TRBV18	TRBJ2-7	TGTGCCAGCTCACCGACGACAGGGGGCTACGAGCAGTACTTC	CASSPTTGGYEQYF
.	.	TRBV18	TRBJ1-2	TGTGCCAGCTCACCACCTCGGGACACCTCTTCCAGCTACACCTTC	CASSPPRDTSSSYTF
.	.	TRBV6-5	TRBJ1-2	TGTGCCAGCAGTACCGGGACTATCTATGGCTACACCTTC	CASSTGTIYGYTF
.	.	TRBV7-2	TRBJ2-2	TGTGCCAGCAGCCCCATCACAGGGTTCACCGGGGAGCTGTTTTTT	CASSPITGFTGELFF
.	.	TRBV19	TRBJ2-3	TGTGCCAGTAGTATTAGAGGCACAGATACGCAGTATTTT	CASSIRGTDTQYF
.	.	TRBV19	TRBJ1-1	TGTGCCAGTAGTATACTCAGGGATGAAGCTTTCTTT	CASSILRDEAFF
few	.	TRBV7-2	TRBJ2-6	TGTGCCAGCAGGCCACAAAGCTCTGGGGCCAACGTCCTGACTTTC	CASRPQSSGANVLTF
.	TRBD1	TRBV7-2	TRBJ1-1	TGTGCCAGCAGCCCCCGACAGGGGGCGGGGACTGAAGCTTTCTTT	CASSPRQGAGTEAFF
few	TRBD2	TRBV7-8	TRBJ2-7	TGTGCCAGCAGCCGACTAGCCAACTACGAGCAGTACTTC	CASSRLANYEQYF
.	TRBD2	TRBV5-8	TRBJ2-7	TGTGCCAGCAGCTTGACTAGCGATCGGCAGTACTTC	CASSLTSDRQYF
.	.	TRBV19	TRBJ2-5	TGTGCCAGTAGTGCGGAACGGAAAGAGACCCAGTACTTC	CASSAERKETQYF
once	.	TRBV6-1	TRBJ2-1	TGTGCCAGCAGTGAAGCGGGGGGCACAGGGGCCCCACGTAATGAGCAGTTCTTC	CASSEAGGTGAPRNEQFF
.	.	TRBV27	TRBJ2-7	TGTGCCAGCAGTTTATGGGGGGGGCAGGGGAACGAGCAGTACTTC	CASSLWGGQGNEQYF
.	TRBD2	TRBV18	TRBJ2-1	TGTGCCAGCTCACCGGCGGGAGTTACTTACAATGAGCAGTTCTTC	CASSPAGVTYNEQFF
.	TRBD2	TRBV4-3	TRBJ2-1	TGCGCCAGCAGCCCAATCAGCGGGAGCAACAATGAGCAGTTCTTC	CASSPISGSNNEQFF
.	TRBD1	TRBV19	TRBJ2-5	TGTGCCAGTAGTATAGGACAGGGAAGACAAGAGACCCAGTACTTC	CASSIGQGRQETQYF
.	TRBD2	TRBV7-9	TRBJ2-1	TGTGCCAGCAGCCCTAGACTAGCGGGAAAAAATGAGCAGTTCTTC	CASSPRLAGKNEQFF
.	TRBD2	TRBV29-1	TRBJ2-2	TGCAGCGTTCGCGATAGCGGGAGGACCGGGGAGCTGTTTTTT	CSVRDSGRTGELFF
once	TRBD1	TRBV6-2/TRBV6-3	TRBJ1-5	TGTGCCAGCAGTGCCTTTGGACAGGGAAGAAGCAATCAGCCCCAGCATTTT	CASSAFGQGRSNQPQHF
.	TRBD2	TRBV5-1	TRBJ2-7	TGCGCCAGCAGCCTGGGACTAGCGTCCTACGAGCAGTACTTC	CASSLGLASYEQYF
.	.	TRBV5-4	TRBJ2-2	TGTGCCAGCGCGGGACAGCGGTTTCCCCCGACCGGGGAGCTGTTTTTT	CASAGQRFPPTGELFF
.	.	TRBV3-1/TRBV3-2	TRBJ1-2	TGTGCCAGCAGCCGTCTTAACTATGGCTACACCTTC	CASSRLNYGYTF
.	TRBD2	TRBV6-5	TRBJ2-1	TGTGCCAGCAGTTACCTCGGGCTAGCGGGGGGTAATGAGCAGTTCTTC	CASSYLGLAGGNEQFF
.	.	TRBV19	TRBJ1-1	TGTGCCAGTAGTATAGTCCCGGGACAAAAAAGGGGGAACACTGAAGCTTTCTTT	CASSIVPGQKRGNTEAFF
.	TRBD2	TRBV4-3	TRBJ2-7	TGCGCCAGCAGCCAAGAGGGTAGCGGGAGATACGAGCAGTACTTC	CASSQEGSGRYEQYF
.	.	TRBV4-2	TRBJ2-2	TGTGCCAGCAGCGGAGGGCCCTCGAACACCGGGGAGCTGTTTTTT	CASSGGPSNTGELFF
once	TRBD2	TRBV10-3	TRBJ2-3	TGTGCCATCAGTGATCCCCGTCCGACTAGCTTAGCCTTTAGCACAGATACGCAGTATTTT	CAISDPRPTSLAFSTDTQYF
.	.	TRBV7-9	TRBJ2-6	TGTGCCAGCGCCGCGGGGCAGTTTTCCTCTGGGGCCAACGTCCTGACTTTC	CASAAGQFSSGANVLTF
.	.	TRBV4-1	TRBJ1-5	TGCGCCAGCAGCCAAGAGTTGGGGGGGATTCATCAGCCCCAGCATTTT	CASSQELGGIHQPQHF
.	TRBD2	TRBV7-6	TRBJ2-3	TGTGCCAGCAGCTACCTGGGCGCGGCGGGGGGGCAGTCAGATACGCAGTATTTT	CASSYLGAAGGQSDTQYF
.	.	TRBV27	TRBJ2-2	TGTGCCAGCAGGCCGACTAGTTCCGGGGAGCTGTTTTTT	CASRPTSSGELFF
.	.	TRBV10-3	TRBJ2-1	TGTGCCATCAGTGAGTCGATTCCGAGCTCCTACAATGAGCAGTTCTTC	CAISESIPSSYNEQFF
.	TRBD2	TRBV5-1	TRBJ2-1	TGCGCCAGCAGCTTGGAATCTAGCGGGAGGTACAATGAGCAGTTCTTC	CASSLESSGRYNEQFF
.	.	TRBV18	TRBJ2-3	TGTGCCAGCTCCCCTACCGCGGCCCCAGATACGCAGTATTTT	CASSPTAAPDTQYF
.	TRBD1	TRBV5-4	TRBJ1-2	TGTGCCAGCAGTACACAGGGGGGCGGCTATGGCTACACCTTC	CASSTQGGGYGYTF
.	.	TRBV9	TRBJ1-1	TGTGCCAGCAGCTCCCTCTCGCCCGGAGTGACTGAAGCTTTCTTT	CASSSLSPGVTEAFF
.	.	TRBV19	TRBJ1-1	TGTGCCAGTAGTCCGGGCAGACAGGCTGAAGCTTTCTTT	CASSPGRQAEAFF
.	.	TRBV30	TRBJ2-1	TGTGCCTGGAGTTCTTTGGGGGGCAATGAGCAGTTCTTC	CAWSSLGGNEQFF